Listed below are T cell receptor beta chains from one sample, sequenced in a study of blood T cell repertoires in COVID-19. Produced via immunoSEQ multiplex PCR; TCRdb's table is partial and in-frame only. The sample holds more than 250,000 clones, less than 90% seen once. The sample consisted of peripheral blood. The receptors here all came from a man in his fifties or sixties who had recovered from COVID-19. Both conserved end residues are part of each CDR3. Fields, in order: J gene, V gene, CDR3 protein.

J gene: TRBJ1-1
V gene: TRBV6-5
CDR3 protein: CASRTEPNTEAFF

J gene: TRBJ1-1
V gene: TRBV6-5
CDR3 protein: CASSTGQTTEAFF

J gene: TRBJ2-7
V gene: TRBV6-5
CDR3 protein: CASRHTSGSSYEQYF

J gene: TRBJ2-7
V gene: TRBV15
CDR3 protein: CATSRDIGSEQYF

J gene: TRBJ2-3
V gene: TRBV7-2
CDR3 protein: CASSLRTGTSLDTQYF

J gene: TRBJ1-5
V gene: TRBV2
CDR3 protein: CASREGGRRPNQPQHF

J gene: TRBJ2-3
V gene: TRBV5-1
CDR3 protein: CASSLRTGADTQYF

J gene: TRBJ2-6
V gene: TRBV5-1
CDR3 protein: CASSPGDRGRGANVLTF

J gene: TRBJ2-1
V gene: TRBV6-4
CDR3 protein: CASSGGPAGASNEQFF

J gene: TRBJ1-1
V gene: TRBV11-2
CDR3 protein: CASSFFRGQGNTEAFF

J gene: TRBJ2-7
V gene: TRBV14
CDR3 protein: CASSLPGGQGPYEQYF

J gene: TRBJ1-2
V gene: TRBV7-3
CDR3 protein: CASSPRAGAQMDYGYTF

J gene: TRBJ2-5
V gene: TRBV11-2
CDR3 protein: CASSPLAATQYF

J gene: TRBJ1-3
V gene: TRBV7-9
CDR3 protein: CASSQTGVSGNTIYF

J gene: TRBJ2-7
V gene: TRBV7-9
CDR3 protein: CASTGTSGYEQYF

J gene: TRBJ2-5
V gene: TRBV19
CDR3 protein: CASSPSGTGGETQYF

J gene: TRBJ2-7
V gene: TRBV6-5
CDR3 protein: CASSYSKGQTYEQYF

J gene: TRBJ1-5
V gene: TRBV11-3
CDR3 protein: CASSLVGDSNQPQHF

J gene: TRBJ2-5
V gene: TRBV9
CDR3 protein: CASSVAGTSGTETQYF

J gene: TRBJ2-2
V gene: TRBV9
CDR3 protein: CASSVGGNTGELFF

J gene: TRBJ1-2
V gene: TRBV19
CDR3 protein: CASSPPGTGGGYTF

J gene: TRBJ1-5
V gene: TRBV7-8
CDR3 protein: CASSFGQHSNQPQHF

J gene: TRBJ2-1
V gene: TRBV27
CDR3 protein: CASSWGLAYEQFF

J gene: TRBJ2-1
V gene: TRBV12-3/TRBV12-4
CDR3 protein: CASSPRGFEQFF

J gene: TRBJ2-2
V gene: TRBV18
CDR3 protein: CASQAGSNTGELFF

J gene: TRBJ1-1
V gene: TRBV19
CDR3 protein: CASSPLAGQGSNTEAFF

J gene: TRBJ2-1
V gene: TRBV30
CDR3 protein: CAWSPLAGFNEQFF

J gene: TRBJ1-3
V gene: TRBV4-1
CDR3 protein: CASSHLFPSGNTIYF

J gene: TRBJ1-6
V gene: TRBV18
CDR3 protein: CASSKDGDNSPLHF

J gene: TRBJ2-5
V gene: TRBV5-4
CDR3 protein: CASQAGTSGWETQYF

J gene: TRBJ1-1
V gene: TRBV6-5
CDR3 protein: CASRTPLGTEAFF

J gene: TRBJ2-7
V gene: TRBV19
CDR3 protein: CASSKNLAGDYEQYF

J gene: TRBJ1-1
V gene: TRBV10-3
CDR3 protein: CAISGQERNTEAFF

J gene: TRBJ2-7
V gene: TRBV7-9
CDR3 protein: CASSRSGRGNGVHF

J gene: TRBJ2-1
V gene: TRBV9
CDR3 protein: CASSVSGVHNEQFF

J gene: TRBJ2-3
V gene: TRBV2
CDR3 protein: CASSAGLAGVVTQYF

J gene: TRBJ2-4
V gene: TRBV5-1
CDR3 protein: CASSPEGTGALIAKNIQYF

J gene: TRBJ2-2
V gene: TRBV10-3
CDR3 protein: CAISESGGANTGELFF

J gene: TRBJ2-7
V gene: TRBV6-1
CDR3 protein: CASSAATGTGSFEQYF

J gene: TRBJ1-3
V gene: TRBV13
CDR3 protein: CASSLSRDSGNTIYF

J gene: TRBJ1-2
V gene: TRBV2
CDR3 protein: CASRADSTRGAGYTF

J gene: TRBJ2-7
V gene: TRBV28
CDR3 protein: CASSSIKGRTPYEQYF

J gene: TRBJ1-5
V gene: TRBV28
CDR3 protein: CASSKVQGTAQPQHF

J gene: TRBJ1-5
V gene: TRBV27
CDR3 protein: CASSPGLRNQPQHF

J gene: TRBJ2-7
V gene: TRBV28
CDR3 protein: CASSRSGGFEQYF

J gene: TRBJ2-7
V gene: TRBV6-1
CDR3 protein: CASSGGTGRVPYEQYF

J gene: TRBJ2-1
V gene: TRBV4-1
CDR3 protein: CASSQDYRVFSYNEQFF

J gene: TRBJ1-5
V gene: TRBV6-1
CDR3 protein: CASSEGQGQPQHF

J gene: TRBJ1-5
V gene: TRBV5-8
CDR3 protein: CASSSIGTRNQPQHF

J gene: TRBJ2-2
V gene: TRBV5-4
CDR3 protein: CASRAGHLNTGELFF